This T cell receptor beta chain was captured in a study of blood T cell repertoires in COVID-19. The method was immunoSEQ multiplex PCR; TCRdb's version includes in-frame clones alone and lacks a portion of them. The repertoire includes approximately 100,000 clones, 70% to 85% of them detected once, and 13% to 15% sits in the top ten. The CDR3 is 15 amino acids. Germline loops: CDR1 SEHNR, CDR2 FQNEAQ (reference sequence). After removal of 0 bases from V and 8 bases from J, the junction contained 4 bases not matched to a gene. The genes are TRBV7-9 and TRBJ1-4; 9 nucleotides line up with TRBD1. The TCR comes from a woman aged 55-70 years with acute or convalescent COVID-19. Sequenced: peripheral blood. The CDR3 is CASSLATGGTEKLFF. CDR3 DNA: TGTGCCAGCAGCTTAGCGACAGGGGGGACGGAAAAACTGTTTTTT.